Here is one T cell receptor (beta chain) with its context. There are a few counts of this clonotype. The antigen it recognizes is unknown. Base qualities are missing; no much larger clone stands one base away. To demonstrate the VDJtools post-analysis software, TCR beta repertoires were profiled from the peripheral blood of more than ten young patients with multiple sclerosis. Multiple sclerosis patients were children and adolescents aged roughly 6 to 17 years. The data were obtained in a study of post-analysis software for immune sequencing data (dated by TCRdb to 2014 to 2015). Regarding the complete study: Relapsing-remitting, secondary progressive and progressive-relapsing multiple sclerosis were recorded as disease courses, and subtype annotation was lacking for some patients. The patient repertoires were set against roughly eleven previously published healthy control repertoires from donors whose ages ranged from roughly 6 to 27 years. A subset of samples was prepared in parallel using single-end sample barcoding, then pooled and co-amplified after Illumina adapter ligation. Findings and caveats that apply to the study as a whole: Significantly lower normalized Chao1 diversity was found in multiple sclerosis patients than in controls, suggesting substantial peripheral T-cell clonal expansion. Direct clustering with F measure showed strong co-clustering of samples prepared in the same batch, prompting a batch-effect correction. A handful of TRBV segments, including TRBV5-6, TRBV5-1 and TRBV20-1, were significantly more frequent in patients than controls. The multiple sclerosis patient group was slightly younger than the control group.

V loses 0 bases, J loses 9 bases, and the germline ends lie 13 bases apart. The CDR3 goes from the cysteine to the phenylalanine over 14 residues. The kept DNA is CDR3 alone, 42 bases in frame from the first base. From the germline V gene, CDR1 is SGHRS and CDR2 is YFSETQ. The library relied on PCR. For sequencing, an Illumina HiSeq 2500 was employed. Unique molecular identifiers were incorporated into TCR beta cDNA libraries to reduce PCR and sequencing biases. Approximately 500,000 cDNA molecules were obtained per 1 to 10 million input T cells, so each molecule approximated one T cell. The patient libraries were prepared and sequenced using the same protocol as the earlier healthy control dataset. Within a given batch, samples were prepared together, multiplexed and sequenced on the same HiSeq lane. As for the original processing: Raw barcoded reads were processed with MIGEC, discarding single-read molecular identifier groups before consensus assembly and CDR3 extraction. VDJtools was used for post-analysis of the clonotype tables, with diversity normalized by down-sampling every dataset to the smallest sample size. To correct batch-related cross-sample contamination, repertoire overlap clustering matched CDR3 amino acid sequences but not nucleotide sequences. TCRdb reprocessed the public reads (quality trimming at Q25 with fastp, clone calling with MiXCR) and kept in-frame beta chains. Identical CDR3 proteins give one entry, which carries the most common genes and DNA. What appears here as the V and J calls and clone size reflects TCRdb's work, not the paper's. This sample comprises about 680,000 distinct CDR3 sequences, around 64% of them detected only once. The ten largest clones capture around 10% of the sample.

The sequence links TRBV5-1 to TRBJ2-1, with no confident D gene call. The TCR sequence derives from a girl aged 2 to 9 with multiple sclerosis. Sequenced sample: blood. The DNA sequence follows: TGCGCCAGCAGCTTGGCCGGTTGGGATGGTGAGCAGTTCTTC. Its coded protein is CASSLAGWDGEQFF.